This T cell receptor (beta chain) was observed in a study of human T cells and chemical hapten exposure. General observations from the study: Because all patients had alopecia, their immune responses might differ from healthy ones. DPC sensitization produced no change in TCRs with frequency above 1 in 1000.

Individual cDNA molecules had unique molecular identifiers attached to them by the library. TCRdb used MiXCR to reprocess the RACE reads, holding one entry per CDR3 protein. The table shows roughly 38,000 distinct CDR3 sequences, with around 9.5% occurring only once. Specified time point: patch test 3, about 24 weeks after DPC sensitization. The sample's treatment: therapeutic diphenylcyclopropenone sensitization with weekly scalp DPC. Blood, whole and unfractionated, served as the source for total RNA extraction. V lost 5 bases and J 1 base, leaving 9 bases between the germline ends. The CDR3 totals 14 residues. Germline V lookup: CDR1 LGHDT, CDR2 YNNKEL (reference sequence). For this clonotype: What it recognizes is unknown.

The rearrangement joins TRBV3-1 to TRBJ1-5; no definite D call. The origin of this receptor is a man aged 50 or older with alopecia areata. Some clones in this sample may be carry-over from other donors' samples. The sample here was whole blood, taken in connection with sensitization to the hapten diphenylcyclopropenone (DPC). The CDR3 sequence: CASSRAESNQPQHF. CDR3 nucleotides: TGTGCCAGCAGCAGGGCGGAAAGCAATCAGCCCCAGCATTTT.